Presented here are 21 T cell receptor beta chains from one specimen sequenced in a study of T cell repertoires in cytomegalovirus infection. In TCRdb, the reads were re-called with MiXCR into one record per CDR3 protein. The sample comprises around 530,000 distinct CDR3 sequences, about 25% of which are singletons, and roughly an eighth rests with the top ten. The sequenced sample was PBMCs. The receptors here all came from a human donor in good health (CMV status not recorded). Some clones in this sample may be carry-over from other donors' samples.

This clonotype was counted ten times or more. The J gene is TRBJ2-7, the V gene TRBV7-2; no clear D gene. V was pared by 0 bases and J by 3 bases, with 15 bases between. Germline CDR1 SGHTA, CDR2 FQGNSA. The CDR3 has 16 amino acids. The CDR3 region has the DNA TGTGCCAGCAGCTTAGCCGCTAGTACCGGAGACTACGAGCAGTACTTC. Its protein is CASSLAASTGDYEQYF.

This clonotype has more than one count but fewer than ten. The CDR3 sequence: CASSFSVVNTEAFF. CDR3 DNA sequence: TGTGCCAGCAGTTTTTCTGTAGTGAACACTGAAGCTTTCTTT. V usage is TRBV12-3 or TRBV12-4 and J usage is TRBJ1-1; D call uncertain. The germline V and J ends were trimmed by 3 bases and 0 bases, with 8 bases remaining between them. The CDR3 loop spans 14 amino acids.

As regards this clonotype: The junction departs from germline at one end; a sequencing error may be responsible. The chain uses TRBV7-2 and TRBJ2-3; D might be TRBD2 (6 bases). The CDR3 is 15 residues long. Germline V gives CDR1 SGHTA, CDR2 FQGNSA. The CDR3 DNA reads TGTGCCAGCAGCTTAGTGGGCGGAGGGGTTGATACGCTGTATTTT. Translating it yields CASSLVGGGVDTLYF.

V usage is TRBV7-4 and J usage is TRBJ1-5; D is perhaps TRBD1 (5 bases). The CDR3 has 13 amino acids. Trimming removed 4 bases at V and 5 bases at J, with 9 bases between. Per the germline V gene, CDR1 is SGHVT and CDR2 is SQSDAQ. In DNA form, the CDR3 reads TGTGCCAGCAGCTCCGAGGGGTATCAGCCCCAGCATTTT. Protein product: CASSSEGYQPQHF.

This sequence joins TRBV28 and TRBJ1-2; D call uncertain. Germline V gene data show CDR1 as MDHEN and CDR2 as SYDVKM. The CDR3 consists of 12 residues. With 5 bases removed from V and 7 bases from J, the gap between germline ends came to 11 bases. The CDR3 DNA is TGTGCCAGCAGTGCGAACGGGGTTGGCTACACCTTC. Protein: CASSANGVGYTF.

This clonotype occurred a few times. The CDR3 spells CASSSVRGPYNEQFF. CDR3 sequence (DNA): TGTGCCAGCAGCTCCGTCAGGGGGCCATACAATGAGCAGTTCTTC. V gene TRBV11-2 combines with J gene TRBJ2-1; 8 nucleotides agree with TRBD1. In germline, CDR1 is SGHAT, CDR2 FQNNGV. V was clipped by 4 bases and J by 4 bases; unmatched bases: 6. The CDR3 has 15 residues.

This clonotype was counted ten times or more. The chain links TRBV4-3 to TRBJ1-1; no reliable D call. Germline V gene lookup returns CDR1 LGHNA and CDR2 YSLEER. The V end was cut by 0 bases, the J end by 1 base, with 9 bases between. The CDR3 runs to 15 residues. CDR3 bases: TGCGCCAGCAGCCAAGATTTATGGCAGAACACTGAAGCTTTCTTT. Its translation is CASSQDLWQNTEAFF.

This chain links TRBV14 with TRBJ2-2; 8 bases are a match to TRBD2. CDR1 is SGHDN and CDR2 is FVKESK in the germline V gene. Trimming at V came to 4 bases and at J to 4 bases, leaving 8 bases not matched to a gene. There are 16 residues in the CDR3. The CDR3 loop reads CASSRDLAGFTGELFF. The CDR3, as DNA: TGTGCCAGCAGCCGTGACCTAGCGGGTTTCACCGGGGAGCTGTTTTTT. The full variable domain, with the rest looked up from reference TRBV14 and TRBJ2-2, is EAGVTQFPSHSVIEKGQTVTLRCDPISGHDNLYWYRRVMGKEIKFLLHFVKESKQDESGMPNNRFLAERTGGTYSTLKVQPAELEDSGVYFCASSRDLAGFTGELFFGEGSRLTVL.

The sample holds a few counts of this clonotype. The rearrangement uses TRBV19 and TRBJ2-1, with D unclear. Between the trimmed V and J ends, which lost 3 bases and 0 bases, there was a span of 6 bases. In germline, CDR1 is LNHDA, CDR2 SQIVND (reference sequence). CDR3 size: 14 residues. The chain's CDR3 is CASSIGFSYNEQFF. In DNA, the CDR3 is TGTGCCAGTAGTATTGGGTTCTCCTACAATGAGCAGTTCTTC.

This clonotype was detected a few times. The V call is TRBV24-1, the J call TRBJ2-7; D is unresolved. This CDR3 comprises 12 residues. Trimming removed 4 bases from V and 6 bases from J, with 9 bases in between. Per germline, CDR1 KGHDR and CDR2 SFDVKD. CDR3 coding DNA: TGTGCCACCAGTGAACGGTTCGGCGAGCAGTACTTC. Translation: CATSERFGEQYF.

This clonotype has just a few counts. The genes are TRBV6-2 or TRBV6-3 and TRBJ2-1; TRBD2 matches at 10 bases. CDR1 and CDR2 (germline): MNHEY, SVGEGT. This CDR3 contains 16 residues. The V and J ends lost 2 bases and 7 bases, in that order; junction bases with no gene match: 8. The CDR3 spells CASSYKPSGSWNEQFF. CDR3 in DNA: TGTGCCAGCAGTTACAAACCTAGCGGGAGTTGGAATGAGCAGTTCTTC.

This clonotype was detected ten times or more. CDR3 sequence (DNA): TGTGCCAGCAGCTATCGCGGGGGCAATCAGCCCCAGCATTTT. Its translation is CASSYRGGNQPQHF. V gene TRBV7-2 combines with J gene TRBJ1-5, with unresolved D. The ends were cut back, 4 bases at V and 2 bases at J, with 9 bases in the middle. The CDR3 consists of 14 residues. Germline CDR1 and CDR2: SGHTA and FQGNSA.

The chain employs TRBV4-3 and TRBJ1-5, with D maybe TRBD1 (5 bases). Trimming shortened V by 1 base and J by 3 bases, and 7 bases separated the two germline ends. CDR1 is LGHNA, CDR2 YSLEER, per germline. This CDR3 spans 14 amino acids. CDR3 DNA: TGCGCCAGCAGCCAAGGACAGTTCAATCAGCCCCAGCATTTT. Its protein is CASSQGQFNQPQHF.

CDR3 nucleotide sequence: TGTGCCAGCAGTCCCCGTTTAGTCATGAACACCGGGGAGCTGTTTTTT. Residues: CASSPRLVMNTGELFF. The V gene is TRBV28, the J gene TRBJ2-2; D uncertain. CDR1 is MDHEN, CDR2 SYDVKM, per germline. The CDR3 has 16 residues. Trimming took off 5 bases at V and 1 base at J, with 14 bases between the two ends. Looking up the rest from reference TRBV28 and TRBJ2-2 gives the full variable domain: DVKVTQSSRYLVKRTGEKVFLECVQDMDHENMFWYRQDPGLGLRLIYFSYDVKMKEKGDIPEGYSVSREKKERFSLILESASTNQTSMYLCASSPRLVMNTGELFFGEGSRLTVL.

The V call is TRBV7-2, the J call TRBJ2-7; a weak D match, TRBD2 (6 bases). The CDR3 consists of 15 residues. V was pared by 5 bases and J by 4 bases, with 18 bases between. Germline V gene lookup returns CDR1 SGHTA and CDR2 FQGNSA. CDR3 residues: CASSPGLGSGYEQYF. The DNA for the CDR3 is TGTGCCAGCAGCCCCGGTCTCGGGAGCGGGTACGAGCAGTACTTC. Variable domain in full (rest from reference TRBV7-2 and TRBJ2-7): GAGVSQSPSNKVTEKGKDVELRCDPISGHTALYWYRQSLGQGLEFLIYFQGNSAPDKSGLPSDRFSAERTGGSVSTLTIQRTQQEDSAVYLCASSPGLGSGYEQYFGPGTRLTVT.

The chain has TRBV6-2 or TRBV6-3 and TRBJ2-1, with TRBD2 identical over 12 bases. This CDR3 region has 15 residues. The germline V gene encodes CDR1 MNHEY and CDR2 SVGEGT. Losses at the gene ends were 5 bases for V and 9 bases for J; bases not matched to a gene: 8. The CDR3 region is CASSPRLAGAVEQFF. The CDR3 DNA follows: TGTGCCAGCAGTCCCCGACTAGCGGGAGCGGTTGAGCAGTTCTTC.

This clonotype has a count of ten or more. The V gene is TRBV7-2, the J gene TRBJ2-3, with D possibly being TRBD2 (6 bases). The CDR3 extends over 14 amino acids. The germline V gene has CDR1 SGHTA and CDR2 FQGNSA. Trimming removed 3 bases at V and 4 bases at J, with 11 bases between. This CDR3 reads CASSLRSGADTQYF. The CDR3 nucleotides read TGTGCCAGCAGCTTGCGATCGGGAGCAGATACGCAGTATTTT.

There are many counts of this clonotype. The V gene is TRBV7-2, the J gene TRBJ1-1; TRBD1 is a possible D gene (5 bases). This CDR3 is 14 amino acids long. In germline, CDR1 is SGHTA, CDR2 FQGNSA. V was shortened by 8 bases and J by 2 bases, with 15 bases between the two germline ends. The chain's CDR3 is CASRQLGGNTEAFF. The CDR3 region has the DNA TGTGCCAGCCGACAATTGGGGGGAAACACTGAAGCTTTCTTT.

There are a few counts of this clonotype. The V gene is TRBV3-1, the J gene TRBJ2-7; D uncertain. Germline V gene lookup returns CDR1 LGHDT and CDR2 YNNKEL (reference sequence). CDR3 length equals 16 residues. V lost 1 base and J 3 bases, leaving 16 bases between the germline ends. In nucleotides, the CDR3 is TGTGCCAGCAGCCAAGGGCGCCACCCAAACTTCTACGAGCAGTACTTC. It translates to CASSQGRHPNFYEQYF.

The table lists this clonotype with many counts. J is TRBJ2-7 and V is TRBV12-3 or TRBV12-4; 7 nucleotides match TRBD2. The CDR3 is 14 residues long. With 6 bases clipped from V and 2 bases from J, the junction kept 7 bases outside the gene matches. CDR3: CASSLRGIPYEQYF. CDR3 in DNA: TGTGCCAGCAGCCTGCGGGGGATTCCCTACGAGCAGTACTTC.

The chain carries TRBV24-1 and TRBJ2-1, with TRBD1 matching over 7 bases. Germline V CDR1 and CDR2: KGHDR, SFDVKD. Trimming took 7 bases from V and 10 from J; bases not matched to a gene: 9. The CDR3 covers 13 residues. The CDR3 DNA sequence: TGTGCCACCAGGGATCAAACAGGGGAGGAGCAGTTCTTC. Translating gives CATRDQTGEEQFF.